This T cell receptor beta chain is from a study of T cell clonality in common variable immunodeficiency. Whole-study findings and limits: Compared with healthy controls, CVID subjects showed increased TCRbeta clonality, mostly in about a third. CVID patient heterogeneity limited repertoire-clinical complication correlations.

Blood samples were heparinized, about 4.5 to 8 ml per donor. The table came from immunoSEQ multiplex PCR; TCRdb's copy has only in-frame clones and leaves some out. The specimen has about 64,000 clones, none found just once. Trimming cost V 3 bases and J 5 bases, with 27 bases left between them. Germline CDR1 reads SGHRS; CDR2 reads YFSETQ. The CDR3 has 18 amino acids. This clone was picked up many times. Antigen unknown. The CDR3 goes on 3 residues after the read ends, and that part is filled in from the germline J gene. The clonotype was recovered from a person aged 18 to 70 in good health. Material for sequencing was peripheral blood mononuclear cells. This chain joins TRBV5-1 and TRBJ2-7, with D tentatively TRBD2 (6 bases). Partial CDR3 DNA: TGCGCCAGCAGCTCCCAAAATTGGGCAGGGAGGATCGGAAACGAG. Protein: CASSSQNWAGRIGNE. In full, the CDR3 is CASSSQNWAGRIGNEQYF.